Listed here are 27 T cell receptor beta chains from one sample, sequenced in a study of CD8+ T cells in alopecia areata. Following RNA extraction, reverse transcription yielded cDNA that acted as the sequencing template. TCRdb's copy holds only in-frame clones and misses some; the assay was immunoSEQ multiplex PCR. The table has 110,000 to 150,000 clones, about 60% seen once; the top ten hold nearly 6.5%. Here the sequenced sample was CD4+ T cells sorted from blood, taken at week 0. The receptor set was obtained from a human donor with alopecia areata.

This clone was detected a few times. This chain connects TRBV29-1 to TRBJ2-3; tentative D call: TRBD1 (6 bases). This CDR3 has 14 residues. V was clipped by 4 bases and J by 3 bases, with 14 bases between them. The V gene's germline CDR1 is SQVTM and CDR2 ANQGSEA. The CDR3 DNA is TGCAGCGTTGTTACCAGGGGCTTTACAGATACGCAGTATTTT. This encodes CSVVTRGFTDTQYF.

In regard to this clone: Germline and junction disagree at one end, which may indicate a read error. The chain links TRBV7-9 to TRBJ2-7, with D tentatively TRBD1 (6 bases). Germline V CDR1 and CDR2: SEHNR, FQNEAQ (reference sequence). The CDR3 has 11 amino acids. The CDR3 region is CASSHTDRHRF. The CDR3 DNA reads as TGTGCCAGCAGCCACACCGACAGGCATCGCTTC.

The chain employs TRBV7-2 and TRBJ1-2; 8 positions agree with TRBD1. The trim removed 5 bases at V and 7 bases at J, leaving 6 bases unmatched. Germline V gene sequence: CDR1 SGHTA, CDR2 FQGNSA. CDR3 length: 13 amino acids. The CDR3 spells CASSAGGPGGYTF. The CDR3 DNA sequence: TGTGCCAGCAGCGCAGGGGGCCCGGGTGGCTACACCTTC.

The CDR3: CASRGVTYEQYF. In DNA, the CDR3 is TGTGCCAGCAGGGGGGTAACCTACGAGCAGTACTTC. V gene TRBV6-5 combines with J gene TRBJ2-7, with D perhaps assigned TRBD1 or TRBD2 (5 bases each). V was trimmed by 6 bases and J by 2 bases, leaving 8 bases between them. CDR1 and CDR2 (germline): MNHEY, SVGAGI. The CDR3 loop spans 12 amino acids.

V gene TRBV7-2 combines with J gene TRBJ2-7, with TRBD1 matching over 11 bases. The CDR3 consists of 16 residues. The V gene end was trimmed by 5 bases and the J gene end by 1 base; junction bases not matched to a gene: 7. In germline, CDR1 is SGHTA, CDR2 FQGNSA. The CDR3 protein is CASSAEGQGGSYEQYF. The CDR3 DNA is TGTGCCAGCAGCGCCGAGGGACAGGGGGGATCCTACGAGCAGTACTTC.

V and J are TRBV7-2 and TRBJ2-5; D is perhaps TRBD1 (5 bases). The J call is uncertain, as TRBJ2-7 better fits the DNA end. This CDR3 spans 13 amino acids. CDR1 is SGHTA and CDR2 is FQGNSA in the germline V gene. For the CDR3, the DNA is TGTGCCAGCAGCTTTGCGGACACCTACGAGCAGTACTTC. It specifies CASSFADTYEQYF.

CDR3 nucleotides: TGCGCCAGCAGCCACGGACAGGAAACAGATACGCAGTATTTT. Its translation is CASSHGQETDTQYF. This rearrangement joins TRBV4-1 to TRBJ2-3, with 7 bases that match TRBD1. V gave up 3 bases and J gave up 3 bases; unmatched junction bases: 3. Germline CDR1 is MGHRA and CDR2 is YSYEKL. The CDR3 extends over 14 amino acids.

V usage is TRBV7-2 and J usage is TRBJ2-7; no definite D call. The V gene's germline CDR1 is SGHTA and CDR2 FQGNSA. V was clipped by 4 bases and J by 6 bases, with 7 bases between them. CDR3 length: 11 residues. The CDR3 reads CASSSSPEQYF. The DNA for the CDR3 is TGTGCCAGCAGCTCCAGTCCCGAGCAGTACTTC.

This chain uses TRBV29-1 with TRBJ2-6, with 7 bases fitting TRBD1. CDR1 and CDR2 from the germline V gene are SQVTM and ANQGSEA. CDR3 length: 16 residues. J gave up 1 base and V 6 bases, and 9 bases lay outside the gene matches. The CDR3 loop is CSVVDRVVSGANVLTF. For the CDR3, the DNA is TGCAGCGTAGTAGACAGGGTCGTTTCTGGGGCCAACGTCCTGACTTTC.

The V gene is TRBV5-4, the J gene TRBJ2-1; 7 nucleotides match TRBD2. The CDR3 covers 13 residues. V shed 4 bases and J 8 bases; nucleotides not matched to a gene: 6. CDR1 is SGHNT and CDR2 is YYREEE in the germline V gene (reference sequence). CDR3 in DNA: TGTGCCAGCAGCCTGGGAGGGGCGGATGAGCAGTTCTTC. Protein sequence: CASSLGGADEQFF.

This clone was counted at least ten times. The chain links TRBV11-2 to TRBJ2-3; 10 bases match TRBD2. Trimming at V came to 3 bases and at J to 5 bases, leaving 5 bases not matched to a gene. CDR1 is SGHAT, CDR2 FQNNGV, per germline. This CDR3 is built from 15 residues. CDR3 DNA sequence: TGTGCCAGCAGCTTCCTTAGCGGGGGGAAAGATACGCAGTATTTT. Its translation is CASSFLSGGKDTQYF.

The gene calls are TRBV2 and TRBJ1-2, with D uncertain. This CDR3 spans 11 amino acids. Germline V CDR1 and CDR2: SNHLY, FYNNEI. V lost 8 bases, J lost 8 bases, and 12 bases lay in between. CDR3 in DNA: TGTGCCAGCTCTAAAGGTTCCGGCTACACCTTC. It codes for CASSKGSGYTF.

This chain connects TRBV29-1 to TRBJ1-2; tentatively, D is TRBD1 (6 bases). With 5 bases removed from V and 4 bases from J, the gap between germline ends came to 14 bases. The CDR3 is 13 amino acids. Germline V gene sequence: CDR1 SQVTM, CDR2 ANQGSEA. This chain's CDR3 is CSVSRGTGYGYTF. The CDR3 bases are TGCAGCGTTTCAAGGGGGACTGGCTATGGCTACACCTTC.

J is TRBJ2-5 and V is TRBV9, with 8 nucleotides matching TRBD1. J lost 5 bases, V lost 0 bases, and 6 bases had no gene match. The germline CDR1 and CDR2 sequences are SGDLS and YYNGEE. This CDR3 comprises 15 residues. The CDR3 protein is CASSVGAGGLETQYF. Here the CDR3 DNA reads TGTGCCAGCAGCGTAGGGGCAGGGGGCTTGGAGACCCAGTACTTC.

In DNA form, the CDR3 reads TGTGCCAGCAGCTTAGAGGGGACAGCTAGCTACGAGCAGTACTTC. It yields the protein CASSLEGTASYEQYF. The V call is TRBV11-1, the J call TRBJ2-7; 7 bases align to TRBD1. Trimming cost V 1 base and J 3 bases; bases outside gene matches: 6. The germline gives CDR1 SGHAT, CDR2 FQDESV (reference sequence). The CDR3 is 15 amino acids.

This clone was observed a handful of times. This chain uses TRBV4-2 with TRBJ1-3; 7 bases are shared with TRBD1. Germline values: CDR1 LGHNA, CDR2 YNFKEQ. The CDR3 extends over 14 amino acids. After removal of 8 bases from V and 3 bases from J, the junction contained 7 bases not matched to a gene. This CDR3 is CASSGGQFGNTIYF. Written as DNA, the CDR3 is TGTGCCAGCTCCGGGGGACAGTTTGGAAACACCATATATTTT.

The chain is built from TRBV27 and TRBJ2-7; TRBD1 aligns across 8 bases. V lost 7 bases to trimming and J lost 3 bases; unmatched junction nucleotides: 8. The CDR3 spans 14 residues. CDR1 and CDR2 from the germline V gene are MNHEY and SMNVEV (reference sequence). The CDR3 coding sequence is TGTGCCAGCAAAAGGACAGGGATTCACTACGAGCAGTACTTC. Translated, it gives CASKRTGIHYEQYF.

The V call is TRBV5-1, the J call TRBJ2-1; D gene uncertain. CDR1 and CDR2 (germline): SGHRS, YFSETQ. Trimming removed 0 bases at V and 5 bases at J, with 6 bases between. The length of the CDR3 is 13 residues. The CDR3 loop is CASSLAENNEQFF. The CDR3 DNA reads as TGCGCCAGCAGCTTGGCGGAGAACAATGAGCAGTTCTTC. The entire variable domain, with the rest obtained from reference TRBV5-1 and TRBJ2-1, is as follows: KAGVTQTPRYLIKTRGQQVTLSCSPISGHRSVSWYQQTPGQGLQFLFEYFSETQRNKGNFPGRFSGRQFSNSRSEMNVSTLELGDSALYLCASSLAENNEQFFGPGTRLTVL.

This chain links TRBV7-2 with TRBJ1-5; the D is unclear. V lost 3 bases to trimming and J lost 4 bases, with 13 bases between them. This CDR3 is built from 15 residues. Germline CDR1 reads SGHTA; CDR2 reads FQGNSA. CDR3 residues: CASSFVSGDNQPQHF. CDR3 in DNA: TGTGCCAGCAGCTTCGTGAGTGGGGATAATCAGCCCCAGCATTTT.

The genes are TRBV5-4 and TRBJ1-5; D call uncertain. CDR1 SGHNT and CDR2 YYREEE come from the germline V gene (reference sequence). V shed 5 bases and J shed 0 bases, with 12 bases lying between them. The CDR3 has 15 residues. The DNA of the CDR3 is TGTGCCAGCAGTATGGACGGATATAGCAATCAGCCCCAGCATTTT. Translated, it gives CASSMDGYSNQPQHF.

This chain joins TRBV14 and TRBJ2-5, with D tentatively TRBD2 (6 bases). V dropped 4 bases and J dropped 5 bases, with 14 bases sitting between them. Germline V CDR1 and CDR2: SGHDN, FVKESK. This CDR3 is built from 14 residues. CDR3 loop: CASSPGLMGETQYF. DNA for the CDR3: TGTGCCAGCAGCCCGGGACTGATGGGGGAGACCCAGTACTTC. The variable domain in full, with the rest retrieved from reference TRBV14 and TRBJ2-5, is EAGVTQFPSHSVIEKGQTVTLRCDPISGHDNLYWYRRVMGKEIKFLLHFVKESKQDESGMPNNRFLAERTGGTYSTLKVQPAELEDSGVYFCASSPGLMGETQYFGPGTRLLVL.

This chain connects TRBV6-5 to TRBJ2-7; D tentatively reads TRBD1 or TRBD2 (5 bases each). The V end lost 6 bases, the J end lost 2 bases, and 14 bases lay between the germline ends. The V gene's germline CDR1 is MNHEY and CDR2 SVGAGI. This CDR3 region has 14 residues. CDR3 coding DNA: TGTGCCAGCAGGCGCCCGGGGCAGACCTACGAGCAGTACTTC. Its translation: CASRRPGQTYEQYF.

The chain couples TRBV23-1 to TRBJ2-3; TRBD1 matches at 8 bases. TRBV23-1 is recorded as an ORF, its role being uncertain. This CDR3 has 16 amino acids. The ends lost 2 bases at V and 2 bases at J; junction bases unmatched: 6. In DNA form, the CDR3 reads TGCGCCAGCAGTCAACCGGGACAGGAATTCACAGATACGCAGTATTTT. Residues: CASSQPGQEFTDTQYF.

In DNA form, the CDR3 reads TGTGCCAGCAGTACAGACTTAGATACGCAGTATTTT. Translated, it gives CASSTDLDTQYF. The gene calls are TRBV9 and TRBJ2-3; no clear D gene. Germline CDR1 and CDR2: SGDLS and YYNGEE. Trimming took off 5 bases at V and 5 bases at J, with 9 bases between the two ends. The CDR3 has 12 amino acids.

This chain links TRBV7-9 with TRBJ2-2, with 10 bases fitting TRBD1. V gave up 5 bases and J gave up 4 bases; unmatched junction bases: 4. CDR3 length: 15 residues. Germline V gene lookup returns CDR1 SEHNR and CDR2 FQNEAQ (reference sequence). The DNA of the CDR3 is TGTGCCAGCAGCGCCCGGACAGGGGGCACCGGGGAGCTGTTTTTT. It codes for CASSARTGGTGELFF. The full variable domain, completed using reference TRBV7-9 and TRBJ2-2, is DTGVSQNPRHKITKRGQNVTFRCDPISEHNRLYWYRQTLGQGPEFLTYFQNEAQLEKSRLLSDRFSAERPKGSFSTLEIQRTEQGDSAMYLCASSARTGGTGELFFGEGSRLTVL.

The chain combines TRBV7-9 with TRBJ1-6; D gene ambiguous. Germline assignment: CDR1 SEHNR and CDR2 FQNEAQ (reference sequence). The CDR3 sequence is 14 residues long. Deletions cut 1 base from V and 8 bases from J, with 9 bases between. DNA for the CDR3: TGTGCCAGCAGCTTAGAGGGTGAATATTCACCCCTCCACTTT. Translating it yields CASSLEGEYSPLHF.

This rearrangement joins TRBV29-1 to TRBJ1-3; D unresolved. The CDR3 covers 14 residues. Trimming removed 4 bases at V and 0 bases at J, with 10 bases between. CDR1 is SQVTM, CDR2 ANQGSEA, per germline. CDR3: CSVGGRSSGNTIYF. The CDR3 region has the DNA TGCAGCGTTGGAGGGAGAAGCTCTGGAAACACCATATATTTT.